This T cell receptor (beta chain) was recorded in a study of T cell responses to AZD1222 COVID-19 vaccine. Study results and limitations: Baseline serostatus was positive in only a handful of AZD1222 recipients. Donors were chiefly white British, with a greater number of females, and clonal diversity was perhaps underestimated.

In this sample, this clone turned up a few times. Antigen: not known. Sequencing used immunoSEQ multiplex PCR; TCRdb keeps in-frame clones, though not all of them. This sample yields about 180,000 clones, of which approximately 90% are seen a single time; less than 3% belongs to the top ten. Deletions cut 1 base from V and 3 bases from J, with 9 bases between. Germline CDR1 and CDR2: MNHNS and SASEGT. CDR3 size: 14 residues. The chain links TRBV6-1 to TRBJ1-2, with a weak D call TRBD1 (5 bases). The clonotype originates from an adult in good health. This material consisted of peripheral blood, taken on day 0 of AZD1222 vaccination. The CDR3 DNA reads as TGTGCCAGCAGTGAAGTAGGGACCTACTATGGCTACACCTTC. Protein: CASSEVGTYYGYTF.